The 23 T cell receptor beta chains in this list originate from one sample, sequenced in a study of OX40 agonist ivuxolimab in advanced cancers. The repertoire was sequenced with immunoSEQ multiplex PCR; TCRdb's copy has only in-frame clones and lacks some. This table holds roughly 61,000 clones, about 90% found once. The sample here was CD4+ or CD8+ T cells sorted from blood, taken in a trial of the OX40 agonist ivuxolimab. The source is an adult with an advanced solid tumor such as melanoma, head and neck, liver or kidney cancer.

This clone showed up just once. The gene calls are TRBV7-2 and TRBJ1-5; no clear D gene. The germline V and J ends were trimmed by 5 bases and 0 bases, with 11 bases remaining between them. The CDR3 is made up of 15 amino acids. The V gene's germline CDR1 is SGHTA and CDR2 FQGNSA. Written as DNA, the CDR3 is TGTGCCAGCAGCCCCTTGGGTAATAGCAATCAGCCCCAGCATTTT. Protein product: CASSPLGNSNQPQHF.

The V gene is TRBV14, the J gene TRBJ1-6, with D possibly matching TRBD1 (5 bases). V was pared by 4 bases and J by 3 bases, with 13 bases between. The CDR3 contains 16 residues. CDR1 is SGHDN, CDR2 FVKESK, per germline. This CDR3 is CASSPLAGSYNSPLHF. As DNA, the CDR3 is TGTGCCAGCAGCCCCCTCGCAGGGAGCTATAATTCACCCCTCCACTTT. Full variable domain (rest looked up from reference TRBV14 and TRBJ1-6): EAGVTQFPSHSVIEKGQTVTLRCDPISGHDNLYWYRRVMGKEIKFLLHFVKESKQDESGMPNNRFLAERTGGTYSTLKVQPAELEDSGVYFCASSPLAGSYNSPLHFGNGTRLTVT.

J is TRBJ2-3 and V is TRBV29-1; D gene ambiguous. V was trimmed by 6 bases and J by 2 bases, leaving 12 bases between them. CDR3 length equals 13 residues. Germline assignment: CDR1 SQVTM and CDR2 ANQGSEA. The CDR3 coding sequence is TGCAGCGTCCAAGTGGCGGCCACAGATACGCAGTATTTT. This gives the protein CSVQVAATDTQYF.

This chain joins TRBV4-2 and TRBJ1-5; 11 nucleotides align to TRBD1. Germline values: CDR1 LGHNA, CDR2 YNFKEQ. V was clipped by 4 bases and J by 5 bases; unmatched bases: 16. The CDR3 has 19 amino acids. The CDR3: CASSRGQGASPGMDQPQHF. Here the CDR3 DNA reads TGTGCCAGCAGCCGAGGACAGGGGGCATCTCCGGGGATGGATCAGCCCCAGCATTTT.

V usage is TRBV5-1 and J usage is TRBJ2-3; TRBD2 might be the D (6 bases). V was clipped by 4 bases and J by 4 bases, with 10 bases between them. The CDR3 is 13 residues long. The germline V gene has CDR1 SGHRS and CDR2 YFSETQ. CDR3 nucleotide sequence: TGCGCCAGCAGCGCCGGAGGGGCAGATACGCAGTATTTT. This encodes CASSAGGADTQYF.

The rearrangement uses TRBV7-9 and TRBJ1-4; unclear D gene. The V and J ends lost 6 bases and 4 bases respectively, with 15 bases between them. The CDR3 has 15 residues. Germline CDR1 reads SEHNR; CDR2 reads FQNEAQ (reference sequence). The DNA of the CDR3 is TGTGCCAGCAGTCCCGATCGCACAGTTAATGAAAAACTGTTTTTT. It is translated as CASSPDRTVNEKLFF.

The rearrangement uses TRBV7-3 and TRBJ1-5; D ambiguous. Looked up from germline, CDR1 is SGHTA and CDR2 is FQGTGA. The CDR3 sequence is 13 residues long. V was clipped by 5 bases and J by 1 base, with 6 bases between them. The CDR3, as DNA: TGTGCCAGCAGCGTAGCCAGCAATCAGCCCCAGCATTTT. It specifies CASSVASNQPQHF.

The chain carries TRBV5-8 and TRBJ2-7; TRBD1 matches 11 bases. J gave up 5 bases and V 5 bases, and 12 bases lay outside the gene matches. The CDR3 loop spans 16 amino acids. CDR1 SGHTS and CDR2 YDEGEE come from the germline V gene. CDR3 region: CASRRIGGQGVHEQYF. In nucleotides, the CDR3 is TGTGCCAGCAGGCGTATAGGGGGACAGGGGGTCCACGAGCAGTACTTC.

The CDR3 loop reads CASSGTLGGLNEQFF. CDR3 in DNA: TGTGCCAGCAGTGGGACCTTGGGGGGGCTGAATGAGCAGTTCTTC. This chain connects TRBV27 to TRBJ2-1; weak D call: TRBD2 (7 bases). The CDR3 is 15 residues long. Trimming removed 5 bases at V and 7 bases at J, with 18 bases between. Germline V gene sequence: CDR1 MNHEY, CDR2 SMNVEV (reference sequence).

Here the CDR3 reads CASSLRTSGGPETQYF. The CDR3 DNA sequence: TGCGCCAGCAGCTTAAGGACTAGCGGGGGGCCGGAGACCCAGTACTTC. J is TRBJ2-5 and V is TRBV10-2, with TRBD2 identical over 14 bases. The germline V gene encodes CDR1 WSHSY and CDR2 SAAADI. The ends lost 6 bases at V and 5 bases at J; junction bases unmatched: 8. This CDR3 is 16 amino acids long.

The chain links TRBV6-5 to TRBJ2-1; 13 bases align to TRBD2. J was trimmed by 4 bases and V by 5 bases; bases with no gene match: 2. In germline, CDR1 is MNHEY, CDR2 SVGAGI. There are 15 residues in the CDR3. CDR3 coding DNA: TGTGCCAGCAGTCCACTAGCGGGGGGGTACAATGAGCAGTTCTTC. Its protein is CASSPLAGGYNEQFF.

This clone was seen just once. The DNA for the CDR3 is TGTGCCAGTACCCAAAATCAACTAGCGGGGTTCACCGGGGAGCTGTTTTTT. Amino acid sequence: CASTQNQLAGFTGELFF. The chain joins TRBV19 to TRBJ2-2; TRBD2 matches 10 bases. V trimming: 7 bases; J trimming: 4 bases; junction bases outside the gene matches: 12. This CDR3 spans 17 amino acids. Germline lookup yields CDR1 LNHDA and CDR2 SQIVND (reference sequence).

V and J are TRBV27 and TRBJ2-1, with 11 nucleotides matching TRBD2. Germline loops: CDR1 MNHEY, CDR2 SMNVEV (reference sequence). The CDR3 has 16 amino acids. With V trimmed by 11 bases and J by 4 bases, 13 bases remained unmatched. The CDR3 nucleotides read TGTGCCTCAGCATTATCCCTAGCGGGGGGTTACAATGAGCAGTTCTTC. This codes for CASALSLAGGYNEQFF.

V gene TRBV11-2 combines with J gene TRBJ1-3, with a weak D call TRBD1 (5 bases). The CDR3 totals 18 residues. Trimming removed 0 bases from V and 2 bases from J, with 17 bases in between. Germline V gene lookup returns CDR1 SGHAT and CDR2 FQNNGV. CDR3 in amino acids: CASSLDELRLGAGNTIYF. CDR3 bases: TGTGCCAGCAGCTTAGATGAATTGCGGTTAGGGGCTGGAAACACCATATATTTT.

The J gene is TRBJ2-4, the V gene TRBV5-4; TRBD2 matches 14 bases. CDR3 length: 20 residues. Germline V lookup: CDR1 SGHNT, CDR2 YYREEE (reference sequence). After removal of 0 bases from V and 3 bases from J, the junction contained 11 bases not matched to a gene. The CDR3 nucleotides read TGTGCCAGCAGCTTGGAAGTGGGACTAGCGGGGGCCGGGAACAAAAACATTCAGTACTTC. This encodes CASSLEVGLAGAGNKNIQYF.

The CDR3 region has the DNA TGTGCCAGCAGCTTAGCGGACTTAGGAGGGGGCCTTTTAGATACGCAGTATTTT. It is translated as CASSLADLGGGLLDTQYF. This rearrangement joins TRBV7-2 to TRBJ2-3, with D possibly TRBD1 on 7 matching bases. Germline lookup yields CDR1 SGHTA and CDR2 FQGNSA. V was pared by 0 bases and J by 5 bases, with 21 bases between. The CDR3 runs to 18 residues.

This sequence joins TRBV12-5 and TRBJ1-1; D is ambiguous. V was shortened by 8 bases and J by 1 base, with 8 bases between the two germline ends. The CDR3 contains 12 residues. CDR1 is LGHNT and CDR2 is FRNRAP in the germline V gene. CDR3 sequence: CASKRTNTEAFF. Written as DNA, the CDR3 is TGTGCTAGTAAGAGGACGAACACTGAAGCTTTCTTT.

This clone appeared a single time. The CDR3 region is CASSVEGFETQYF. In DNA form, the CDR3 reads TGTGCCAGCAGCGTAGAGGGATTTGAGACCCAGTACTTC. The genes are TRBV9 and TRBJ2-5; no clear D gene. The germline V gene has CDR1 SGDLS and CDR2 YYNGEE. The length of the CDR3 is 13 residues. Trimming shortened V by 0 bases and J by 5 bases, and 8 bases separated the two germline ends.

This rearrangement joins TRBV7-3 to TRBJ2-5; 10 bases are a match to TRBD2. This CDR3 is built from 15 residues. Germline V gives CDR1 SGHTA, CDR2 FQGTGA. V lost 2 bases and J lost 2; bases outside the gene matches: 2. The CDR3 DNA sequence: TGTGCCAGCAGCTTACAGCGGGGGGGTCAAGAGACCCAGTACTTC. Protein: CASSLQRGGQETQYF.

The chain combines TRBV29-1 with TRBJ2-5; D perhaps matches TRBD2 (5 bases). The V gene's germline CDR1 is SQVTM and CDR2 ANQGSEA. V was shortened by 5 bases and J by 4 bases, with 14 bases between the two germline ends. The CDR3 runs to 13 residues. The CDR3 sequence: CSVRGSNGETQYF. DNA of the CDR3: TGCAGCGTTCGAGGGTCTAACGGAGAGACCCAGTACTTC.

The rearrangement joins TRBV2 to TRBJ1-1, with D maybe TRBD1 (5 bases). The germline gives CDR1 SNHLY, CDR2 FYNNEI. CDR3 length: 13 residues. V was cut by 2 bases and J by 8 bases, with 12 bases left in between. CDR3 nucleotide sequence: TGTGCCAGCAGTGAACCGGGACTGGGGGAAGCTTTCTTT. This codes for CASSEPGLGEAFF.

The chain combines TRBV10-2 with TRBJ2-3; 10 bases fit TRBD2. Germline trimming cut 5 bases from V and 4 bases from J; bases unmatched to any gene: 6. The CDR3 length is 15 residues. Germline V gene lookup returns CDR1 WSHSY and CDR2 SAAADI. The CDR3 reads CASSSSGGVADTQYF. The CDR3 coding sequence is TGCGCCAGCAGTAGCAGCGGGGGGGTTGCAGATACGCAGTATTTT.

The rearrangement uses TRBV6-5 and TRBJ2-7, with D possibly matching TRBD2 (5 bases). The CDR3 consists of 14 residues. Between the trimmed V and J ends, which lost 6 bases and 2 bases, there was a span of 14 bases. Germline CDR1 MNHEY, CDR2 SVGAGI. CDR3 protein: CASSDDDGTYEQYF. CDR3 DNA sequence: TGTGCCAGCAGCGACGACGACGGGACCTACGAGCAGTACTTC.